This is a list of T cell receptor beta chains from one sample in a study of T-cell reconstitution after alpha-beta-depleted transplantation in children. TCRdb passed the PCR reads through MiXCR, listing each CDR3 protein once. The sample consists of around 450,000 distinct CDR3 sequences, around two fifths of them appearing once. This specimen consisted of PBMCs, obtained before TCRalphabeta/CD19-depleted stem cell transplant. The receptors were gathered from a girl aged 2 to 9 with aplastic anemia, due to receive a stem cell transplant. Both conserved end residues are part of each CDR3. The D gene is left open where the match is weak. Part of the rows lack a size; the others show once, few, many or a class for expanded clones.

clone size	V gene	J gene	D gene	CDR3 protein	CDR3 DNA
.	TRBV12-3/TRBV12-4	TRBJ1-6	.	CASSLGGLNSPLHF	TGTGCCAGCAGTTTAGGGGGTTTAAATTCACCCCTCCACTTT
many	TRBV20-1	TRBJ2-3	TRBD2	CSARVTSGTDTQYF	TGCAGTGCTAGAGTGACTAGCGGAACAGATACGCAGTATTTT
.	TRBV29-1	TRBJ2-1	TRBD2	CSLGREGYNEQFF	TGCAGCCTGGGGAGGGAGGGCTACAATGAGCAGTTCTTC
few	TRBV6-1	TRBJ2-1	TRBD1	CASSILDRADEQFF	TGTGCCAGCAGCATACTGGACAGGGCTGATGAGCAGTTCTTC
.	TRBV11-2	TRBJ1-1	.	CASSPGRSTEAFF	TGTGCCAGCAGCCCGGGACGGAGCACTGAAGCTTTCTTT
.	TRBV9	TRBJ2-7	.	CASSKSGPHEQYF	TGTGCCAGCAGTAAATCAGGGCCCCACGAGCAGTACTTC
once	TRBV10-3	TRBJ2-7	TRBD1	CAIAKGTGSYEQYF	TGTGCCATCGCTAAGGGGACAGGGTCCTACGAGCAGTACTTC
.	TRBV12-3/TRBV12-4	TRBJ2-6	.	CASSLARGRGANVLTF	TGTGCCAGCAGTTTAGCGCGGGGGCGCGGGGCCAACGTCCTGACTTTC
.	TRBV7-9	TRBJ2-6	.	CASSTAPGGSGANVLTF	TGTGCCAGCAGCACAGCCCCCGGGGGTTCTGGGGCCAACGTCCTGACTTTC
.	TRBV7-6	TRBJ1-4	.	CASSSGRETTNEKLFF	TGTGCCAGCAGCTCGGGCAGGGAGACAACTAATGAAAAACTGTTTTTT
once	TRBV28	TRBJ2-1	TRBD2	CASSPSGGDNEQFF	TGTGCCAGCAGCCCTAGCGGAGGCGACAATGAGCAGTTCTTC
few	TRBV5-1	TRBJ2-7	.	CASSPAWQGNEQYF	TGCGCCAGCAGCCCGGCTTGGCAGGGAAACGAGCAGTACTTC
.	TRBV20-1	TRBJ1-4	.	CSATFPGDPNEKLFF	TGCAGTGCTACATTCCCGGGGGACCCAAATGAAAAACTGTTTTTT
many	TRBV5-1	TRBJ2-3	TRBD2	CASIRTSGSTDTQYF	TGCGCCAGCATCAGGACTAGCGGGAGCACAGATACGCAGTATTTT
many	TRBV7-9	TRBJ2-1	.	CASSLMNEQFF	TGTGCCAGCAGCTTAATGAATGAGCAGTTCTTC
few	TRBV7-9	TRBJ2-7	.	CASSFPIGRLGGEQYF	TGTGCCAGCAGCTTCCCTATCGGACGGCTCGGCGGGGAGCAGTACTTC
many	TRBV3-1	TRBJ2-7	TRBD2	CASSPEWASGSRYEQYF	TGTGCCAGCAGCCCCGAATGGGCTAGCGGGAGTCGCTACGAGCAGTACTTC
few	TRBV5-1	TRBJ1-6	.	CASSLPGNNSPLHF	TGCGCCAGCAGCCTTCCGGGGAATAATTCACCCCTCCACTTT
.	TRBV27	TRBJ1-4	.	CASSLVQGREKLFF	TGTGCCAGCAGTTTAGTACAGGGTCGTGAAAAACTGTTTTTT
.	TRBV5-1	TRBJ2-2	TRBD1	CASSPRTGEGGELFF	TGCGCCAGCAGCCCGAGGACAGGGGAAGGCGGGGAGCTGTTTTTT
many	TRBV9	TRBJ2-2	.	CASSVGIGANTGELFF	TGTGCCAGCAGCGTAGGCATCGGAGCGAACACCGGGGAGCTGTTTTTT
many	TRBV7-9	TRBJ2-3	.	CASSPTSGGIWADTQYF	TGTGCCAGCAGCCCCACCTCCGGCGGGATATGGGCAGATACGCAGTATTTT
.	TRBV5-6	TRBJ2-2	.	CASSLARAPKTGELFF	TGTGCCAGCAGCTTGGCCCGGGCCCCCAAAACCGGGGAGCTGTTTTTT
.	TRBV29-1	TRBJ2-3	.	CSVEADTDTQYF	TGCAGCGTTGAGGCAGACACAGATACGCAGTATTTT
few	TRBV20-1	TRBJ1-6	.	CSATLQSGDSPLHF	TGCAGTGCTACCTTACAGTCCGGGGATTCACCCCTCCACTTT
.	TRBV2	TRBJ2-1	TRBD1	CASSEPTGGYNEQFF	TGTGCCAGCAGTGAGCCGACAGGGGGGTACAATGAGCAGTTCTTC
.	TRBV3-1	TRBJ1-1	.	CASSQTGGAFF	TGTGCCAGCAGCCAAACCGGGGGAGCTTTCTTT
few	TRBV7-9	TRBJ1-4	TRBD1	CASSLGTGVNEKLFF	TGTGCCAGCAGCTTAGGGACAGGGGTTAATGAAAAACTGTTTTTT
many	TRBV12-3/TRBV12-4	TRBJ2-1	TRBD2	CASSETGLADNNEQFF	TGTGCCAGCAGTGAGACGGGACTAGCGGATAACAATGAGCAGTTCTTC
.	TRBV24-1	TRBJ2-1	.	CATSDSRRRLSSYNEQFF	TGTGCCACCAGTGATTCGAGGAGGCGCCTGAGCTCCTACAATGAGCAGTTCTTC
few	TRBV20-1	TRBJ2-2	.	CSASTTRGTGELFF	TGCAGTGCTTCGACTACTCGAGGGACCGGGGAGCTGTTTTTT
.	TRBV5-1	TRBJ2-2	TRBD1	CASSLQGQGNTGELFF	TGCGCCAGCAGCTTGCAGGGACAGGGGAACACCGGGGAGCTGTTTTTT
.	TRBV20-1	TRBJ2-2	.	CSAREGEDYLNTGELFF	TGCAGTGCTAGAGAGGGGGAGGACTACTTGAACACCGGGGAGCTGTTTTTT
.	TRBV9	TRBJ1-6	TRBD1	CASSAPDRGSYNSPLHF	TGTGCCAGCAGCGCCCCGGACAGGGGCTCCTATAATTCACCCCTCCACTTT
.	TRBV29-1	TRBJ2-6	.	CSVEDGLDVLTF	TGCAGCGTTGAAGACGGACTGGACGTCCTGACTTTC
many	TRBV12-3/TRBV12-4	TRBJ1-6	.	CASSLLEGMDSPLHF	TGTGCCAGCAGTTTACTTGAGGGTATGGATTCACCCCTCCACTTT
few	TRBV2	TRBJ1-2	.	CASSAVTGRGYTF	TGTGCCAGCAGTGCTGTTACAGGTAGAGGCTACACCTTC
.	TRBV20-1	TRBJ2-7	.	CSARVPDSSLYEQYF	TGCAGTGCTAGGGTCCCGGACAGTTCCCTATACGAGCAGTACTTC
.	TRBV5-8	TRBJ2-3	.	CASSLSGVDTDTQYF	TGTGCCAGCAGCTTGTCAGGGGTTGACACAGATACGCAGTATTTT
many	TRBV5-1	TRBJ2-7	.	CASSLGSSTYEQYF	TGCGCCAGCAGCTTAGGGTCCAGCACCTACGAGCAGTACTTC
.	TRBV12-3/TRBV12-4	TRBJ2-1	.	CASSWGGVYNEQFF	TGTGCCAGCAGTTGGGGCGGGGTTTACAATGAGCAGTTCTTC
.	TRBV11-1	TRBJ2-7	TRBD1	CASSFGTGTFEQYF	TGTGCCAGCAGCTTTGGGACAGGGACTTTCGAGCAGTACTTC
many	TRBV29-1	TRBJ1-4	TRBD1	CSVGGTGEAEKLFF	TGCAGCGTTGGTGGGACAGGGGAGGCTGAAAAACTGTTTTTT
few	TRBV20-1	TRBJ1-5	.	CSAGGRMNQPQHF	TGCAGTGCAGGCGGACGGATGAATCAGCCCCAGCATTTT
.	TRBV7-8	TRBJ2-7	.	CASSLRGTAGNEQYF	TGTGCCAGCAGCTTAAGGGGCACAGCGGGTAACGAGCAGTACTTC